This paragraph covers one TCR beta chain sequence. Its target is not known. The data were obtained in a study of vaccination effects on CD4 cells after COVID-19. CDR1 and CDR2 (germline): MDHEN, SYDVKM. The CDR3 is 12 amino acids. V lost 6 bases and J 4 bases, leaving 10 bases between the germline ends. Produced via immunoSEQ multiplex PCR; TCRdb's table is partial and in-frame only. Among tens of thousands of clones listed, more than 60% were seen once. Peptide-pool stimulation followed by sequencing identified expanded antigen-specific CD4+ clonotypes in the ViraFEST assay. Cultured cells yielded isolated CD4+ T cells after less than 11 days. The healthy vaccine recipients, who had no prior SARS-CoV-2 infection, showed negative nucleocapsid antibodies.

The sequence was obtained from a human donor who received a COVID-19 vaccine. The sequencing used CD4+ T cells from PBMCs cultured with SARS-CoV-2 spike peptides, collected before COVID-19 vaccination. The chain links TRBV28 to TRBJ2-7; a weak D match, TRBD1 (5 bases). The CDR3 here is CASSPQAYEQYF. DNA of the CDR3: TGTGCCAGCAGCCCACAGGCTTACGAGCAGTACTTC.